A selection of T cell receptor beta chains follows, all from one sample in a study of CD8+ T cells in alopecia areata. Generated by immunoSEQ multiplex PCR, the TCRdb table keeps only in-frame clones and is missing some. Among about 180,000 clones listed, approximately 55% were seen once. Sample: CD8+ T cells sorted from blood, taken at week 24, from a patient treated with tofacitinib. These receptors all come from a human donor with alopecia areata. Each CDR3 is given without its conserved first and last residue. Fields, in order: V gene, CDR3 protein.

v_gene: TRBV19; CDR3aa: ASSQDGEETQY
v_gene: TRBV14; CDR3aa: ASSQGDRPNYGYT
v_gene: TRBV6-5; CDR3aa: ASSYSGTANQPQH
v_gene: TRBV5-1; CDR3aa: ASSYPDSSTDTQY
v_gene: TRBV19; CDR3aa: ASGRIYGYT
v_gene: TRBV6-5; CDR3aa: ASGAGGLPDTQY
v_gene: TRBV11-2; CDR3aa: ASSSVGTYEQY
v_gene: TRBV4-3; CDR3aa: ASSQDLGTVMEDTQY
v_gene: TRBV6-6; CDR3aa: ASSYSEYTGELF
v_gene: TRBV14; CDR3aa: ASSQVPGGKDTQY
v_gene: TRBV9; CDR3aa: ASSPLVTDTQY
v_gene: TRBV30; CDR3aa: AWSVGGDGEQF
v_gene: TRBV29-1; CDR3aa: SVPGQGYEQY
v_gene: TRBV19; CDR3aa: ASKERGGFEF
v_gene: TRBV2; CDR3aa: ASLLTGTYNEQF